Below are 17 T cell receptor beta chains sequenced from a single sample in a study of metastatic and nonmetastatic thyroid tumors. Using MiXCR, TCRdb reanalyzed the PCR reads. The sample holds roughly 19,000 clones, 24% seen once. No treatment of any kind had been given to any patient before thyroid surgery. Sequencing input: tumor tissue. All receptors come from a female donor with papillary thyroid cancer or a benign thyroid nodule (not recorded which). Some clones in this sample may be carry-over from other donors' samples.

By share of the sample, this clone is medium-sized. The chain is built from TRBV7-9 and TRBJ2-7, with 15 nucleotides matching TRBD2. Unmatched junction bases numbered 7, after V lost 1 base and J lost 0 bases. The CDR3 runs to 19 residues. Germline V gene data show CDR1 as SEHNR and CDR2 as FQNEAQ (reference sequence). The CDR3 loop reads CASSLVRGTSGRFSYEQYF. The CDR3 DNA is TGTGCCAGCAGCTTAGTCCGTGGGACTAGCGGGAGGTTCTCCTACGAGCAGTACTTC. The full variable domain, rest sourced from reference TRBV7-9 and TRBJ2-7, is DTGVSQNPRHKITKRGQNVTFRCDPISEHNRLYWYRQTLGQGPEFLTYFQNEAQLEKSRLLSDRFSAERPKGSFSTLEIQRTEQGDSAMYLCASSLVRGTSGRFSYEQYFGPGTRLTVT.

The chain employs TRBV11-3 and TRBJ2-5, with D unresolved. Germline assignment: CDR1 SGHNT and CDR2 YENEEA. Trimming removed 1 base from V and 2 bases from J, with 14 bases in between. The CDR3 has 16 residues. The CDR3 bases are TGTGCCAGCAGCTTAGGGTGGGCCGGTACACAAGAGACCCAGTACTTC. Translating it yields CASSLGWAGTQETQYF. Filled out from reference TRBV11-3 and TRBJ2-5, the complete variable domain reads EAGVVQSPRYKIIEKKQPVAFWCNPISGHNTLYWYLQNLGQGPELLIRYENEEAVDDSQLPKDRFSAERLKGVDSTLKIQPAELGDSAVYLCASSLGWAGTQETQYFGPGTRLLVL.

This chain connects TRBV5-1 to TRBJ2-1; 8 bases match TRBD2. The ends lost 4 bases at V and 8 bases at J; junction bases unmatched: 8. The CDR3 totals 14 residues. The V gene's germline CDR1 is SGHRS and CDR2 YFSETQ. In DNA, the CDR3 is TGCGCCAGCAGCCGAACAAGCGGGAGCGATGAGCAGTTCTTC. It specifies CASSRTSGSDEQFF.

This clone was observed at least ten times. This chain uses TRBV7-8 with TRBJ1-4; 9 bases match TRBD1. V shed 5 bases and J 3 bases; nucleotides not matched to a gene: 7. The CDR3 has 16 amino acids. The germline V gene has CDR1 SGHVS and CDR2 FQNEAQ. The CDR3 sequence: CASSLNRGLANEKLFF. The CDR3, as DNA: TGTGCCAGCAGCCTCAACAGGGGGCTAGCTAATGAAAAACTGTTTTTT.

In its sample, this clone ranks as medium-sized (0.01 to 0.1%). Other nucleotide sequences in the sample specify the same CDR3. The chain employs TRBV6-1 and TRBJ1-2; 9 bases line up with TRBD1. The germline V gene has CDR1 MNHNS and CDR2 SASEGT. CDR3 length equals 13 residues. The trim removed 6 bases at V and 7 bases at J, leaving 6 bases unmatched. The CDR3: CASSPQGASGYTF. The CDR3 region has the DNA TGTGCCAGCAGCCCACAGGGGGCAAGTGGCTACACCTTC.

Note on this clone: One junction end does not reproduce the germline sequence, and a read error may be involved. This chain joins TRBV4-1 and TRBJ2-2, with D possibly being TRBD1 (5 bases). Germline V lookup: CDR1 MGHRA, CDR2 YSYEKL. This CDR3 is 15 amino acids long. The CDR3 loop is CASSQEQAATAELFF. CDR3 sequence (DNA): TGCGCCAGCAGCCAAGAACAGGCTGCGACCGCGGAGCTGTTTTTT.

This clone was seen ten or more times. The rearrangement joins TRBV5-6 to TRBJ1-2; the D is unclear. Germline V gene data show CDR1 as SGHDT and CDR2 as YYEEEE. The CDR3 runs 15 residues. Trimming removed 2 bases at V and 0 bases at J, with 11 bases between. The CDR3: CASSLLTLANYGYTF. The CDR3 DNA reads as TGTGCCAGCAGCTTATTGACCCTAGCTAACTATGGCTACACCTTC.

V gene TRBV7-6 combines with J gene TRBJ1-6, with TRBD1 matching over 8 bases. Germline CDR1 is SGHVS and CDR2 is FNYEAQ. The CDR3 loop spans 14 amino acids. V was clipped by 4 bases and J by 8 bases; unmatched bases: 4. CDR3 sequence reads: CASSSGQGYSPLHF. The CDR3 DNA follows: TGTGCCAGCAGCTCCGGACAGGGCTATTCACCCCTCCACTTT.

This clone has at least ten counts. The rearrangement links TRBV3-1 to TRBJ2-1; D is ambiguous. V was pared by 2 bases and J by 7 bases, with 18 bases between. CDR1 and CDR2 (germline): LGHDT, YNNKEL (reference sequence). The CDR3 is 16 amino acids. As DNA, the CDR3 is TGTGCCAGCAGCCAACGCCCTCCCCTGGGATTGAATGAGCAGTTCTTC. Protein sequence: CASSQRPPLGLNEQFF.

A remark on this clone: This could be a read error, since a much larger clone is one nucleotide away. The chain carries TRBV18 and TRBJ1-1; no definite D call. The CDR3 sequence is 13 residues long. Germline V gene sequence: CDR1 KGHSH, CDR2 LQKENI. The CDR3 region is CASLPDLNTEAFF. DNA of the CDR3: TGTGCCAGCTTACCAGACCTAAACACTGAAGCTTTCTTT.

This rearrangement joins TRBV5-1 to TRBJ2-1; 10 nucleotides align to TRBD2. The V segment lost 0 bases and the J segment 10 bases; nucleotides outside the gene matches: 16. Germline V gives CDR1 SGHRS, CDR2 YFSETQ. CDR3 length: 18 residues. CDR3 residues: CASSLAGSGSGRPMEQFF. The CDR3, as DNA: TGCGCCAGCAGCTTGGCAGGTTCCGGTAGCGGGAGGCCCATGGAGCAGTTCTTC. Supplemented by reference TRBV5-1 and TRBJ2-1, the full variable domain reads KAGVTQTPRYLIKTRGQQVTLSCSPISGHRSVSWYQQTPGQGLQFLFEYFSETQRNKGNFPGRFSGRQFSNSRSEMNVSTLELGDSALYLCASSLAGSGSGRPMEQFFGPGTRLTVL.

This clone occurred many times. Germline and junction disagree at one end, which may indicate a read error. This chain links TRBV28 with TRBJ2-4; the D gene could be TRBD1 or TRBD2 (5 bases each). The CDR3 runs to 13 residues. Germline CDR1 reads MDHEN; CDR2 reads SYDVKM. The CDR3 DNA reads as TGTGCCAGCAGTCTAGATGGGGGAAACATCCAGTACTTC. Its translation is CASSLDGGNIQYF.

The chain has TRBV6-1 and TRBJ1-6; TRBD1 matches 7 bases. This CDR3 region has 13 residues. Germline CDR1 MNHNS, CDR2 SASEGT. Losses at the gene ends were 5 bases for V and 8 bases for J; bases not matched to a gene: 3. The DNA for the CDR3 is TGTGCCAGCAGTTGGGACAGACATTCACCCCTCCACTTT. Its translation is CASSWDRHSPLHF.

This sequence joins TRBV20-1 and TRBJ1-5; D uncertain. CDR1 is DFQATT and CDR2 is SNEGSKA in the germline V gene (reference sequence). This CDR3 has 12 amino acids. With 6 bases removed from V and 4 bases from J, the gap between germline ends came to 10 bases. CDR3 loop: CSAREANQPQHF. The CDR3 DNA follows: TGCAGTGCGCGTGAAGCAAATCAGCCCCAGCATTTT.

J is TRBJ1-4 and V is TRBV2, with no clear D. Germline CDR1 reads SNHLY; CDR2 reads FYNNEI. This CDR3 spans 12 amino acids. V was shortened by 1 base and J by 17 bases, with 14 bases between the two germline ends. The CDR3 DNA reads TGTGCCAGCAGTGAAGGCAACCCCCACCCTTTTTTT. This encodes CASSEGNPHPFF. The full variable domain, rest sourced from reference TRBV2 and TRBJ1-4, is EPEVTQTPSHQVTQMGQEVILRCVPISNHLYFYWYRQILGQKVEFLVSFYNNEISEKSEIFDDQFSVERPDGSNFTLKIRSTKLEDSAMYFCASSEGNPHPFFGSGTQLSVL.

The chain joins TRBV7-2 to TRBJ1-6; D ambiguous. This CDR3 spans 13 amino acids. The V and J ends lost 1 base and 8 bases respectively, with 6 bases between them. Germline CDR1 and CDR2: SGHTA and FQGNSA. This CDR3 reads CASSLDGDSPLHF. The DNA of the CDR3 is TGTGCCAGCAGCTTAGATGGGGATTCACCCCTCCACTTT.

The chain is built from TRBV6-2 or TRBV6-3 and TRBJ2-1; 7 nucleotides agree with TRBD1. The CDR3 runs to 18 residues. With V trimmed by 2 bases and J by 4 bases, 14 bases remained unmatched. Germline CDR1 is MNHEY and CDR2 is SVGEGT. In DNA form, the CDR3 reads TGTGCCAGCAGTTACGGCCACTTACGGGACAGCAAATACAATGAGCAGTTCTTC. Its protein product is CASSYGHLRDSKYNEQFF.